This T cell receptor beta chain comes out of a study of monozygotic twins with inflammatory bowel disease. General study results and limits: IBD patients displayed reduced TCRbeta diversity (inverse Simpson) when set against healthy co-twins.

On this clonotype itself: Its target is unknown.

TCRdb re-analyzed the 5' RACE reads; it lists each CDR3 protein once, without DNA. The sample table includes hundreds of thousands of distinct CDR3 sequences. The source material was blood. The receptor was derived from a human donor with ulcerative colitis or Crohn's disease, or a healthy co-twin of an affected twin (not recorded which).

CDR3: CASTLSGRGEQYF. The chain combines TRBV5-5 with TRBJ2-7; the TRBD2 assignment by TCRdb is unverifiable without DNA. The CDR3 totals 13 residues. The germline V gene has CDR1 SGHKS and CDR2 YYEKEE (reference sequence).